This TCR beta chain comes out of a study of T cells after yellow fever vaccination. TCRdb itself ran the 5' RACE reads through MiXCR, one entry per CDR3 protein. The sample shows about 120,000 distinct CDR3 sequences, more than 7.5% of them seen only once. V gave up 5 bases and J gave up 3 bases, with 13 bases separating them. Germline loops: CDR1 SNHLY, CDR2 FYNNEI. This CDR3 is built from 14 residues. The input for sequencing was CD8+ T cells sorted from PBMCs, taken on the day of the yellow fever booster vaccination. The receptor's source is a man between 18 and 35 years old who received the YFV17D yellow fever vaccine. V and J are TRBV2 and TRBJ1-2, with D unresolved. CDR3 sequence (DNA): TGTGCCAGCAGTCTCGGTAATAGGTACTATGGCTACACCTTC. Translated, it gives CASSLGNRYYGYTF.